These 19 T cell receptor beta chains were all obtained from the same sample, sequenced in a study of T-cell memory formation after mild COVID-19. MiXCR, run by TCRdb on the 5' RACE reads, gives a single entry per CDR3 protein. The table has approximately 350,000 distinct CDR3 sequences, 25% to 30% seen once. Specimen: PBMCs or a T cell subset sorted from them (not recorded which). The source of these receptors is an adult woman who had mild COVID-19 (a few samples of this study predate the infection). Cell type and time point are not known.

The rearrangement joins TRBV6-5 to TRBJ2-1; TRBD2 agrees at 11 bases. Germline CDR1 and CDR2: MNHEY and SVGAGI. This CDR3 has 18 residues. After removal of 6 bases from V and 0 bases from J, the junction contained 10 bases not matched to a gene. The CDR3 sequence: CASRFGLAGPSSYNEQFF. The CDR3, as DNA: TGTGCCAGCAGATTCGGACTAGCGGGTCCAAGCTCCTACAATGAGCAGTTCTTC.

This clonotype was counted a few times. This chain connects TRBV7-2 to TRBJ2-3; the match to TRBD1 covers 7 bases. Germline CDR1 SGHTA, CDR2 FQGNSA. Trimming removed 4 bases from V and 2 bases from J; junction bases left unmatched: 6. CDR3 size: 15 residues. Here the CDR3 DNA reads TGTGCCAGCAGCTCCCACAGGGGATCCACAGATACGCAGTATTTT. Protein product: CASSSHRGSTDTQYF.

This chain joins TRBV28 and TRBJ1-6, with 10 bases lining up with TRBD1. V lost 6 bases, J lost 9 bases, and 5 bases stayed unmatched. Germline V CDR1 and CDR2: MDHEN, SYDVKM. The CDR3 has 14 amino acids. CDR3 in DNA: TGTGCCAGCAGCCCGGGACAGGGGTCTTCACCCCTCCACTTT. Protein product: CASSPGQGSSPLHF. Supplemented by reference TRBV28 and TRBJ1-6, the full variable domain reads DVKVTQSSRYLVKRTGEKVFLECVQDMDHENMFWYRQDPGLGLRLIYFSYDVKMKEKGDIPEGYSVSREKKERFSLILESASTNQTSMYLCASSPGQGSSPLHFGNGTRLTVT.

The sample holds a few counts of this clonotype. In DNA, the CDR3 is TGCGCCAGCAGCCAAGGGGCGGACTACGAGCAGTACTTC. Its protein product is CASSQGADYEQYF. The genes are TRBV4-1 and TRBJ2-7; no firm D call. The CDR3 runs 13 residues. V lost 1 base, J lost 3 bases, and 7 bases lay in between. CDR1 is MGHRA, CDR2 YSYEKL, per germline.

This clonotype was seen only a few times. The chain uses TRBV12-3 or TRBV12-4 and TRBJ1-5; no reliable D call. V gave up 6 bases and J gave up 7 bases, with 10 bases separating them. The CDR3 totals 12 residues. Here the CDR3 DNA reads TGTGCCAGCAGCCGAACTTGGCAGCCCCAGCATTTT. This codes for CASSRTWQPQHF.

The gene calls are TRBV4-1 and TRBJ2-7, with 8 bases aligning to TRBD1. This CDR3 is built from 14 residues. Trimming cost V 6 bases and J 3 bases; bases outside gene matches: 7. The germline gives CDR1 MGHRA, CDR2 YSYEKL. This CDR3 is CASSREQGVYEQYF. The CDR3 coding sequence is TGCGCCAGCAGTCGTGAACAGGGGGTCTACGAGCAGTACTTC.

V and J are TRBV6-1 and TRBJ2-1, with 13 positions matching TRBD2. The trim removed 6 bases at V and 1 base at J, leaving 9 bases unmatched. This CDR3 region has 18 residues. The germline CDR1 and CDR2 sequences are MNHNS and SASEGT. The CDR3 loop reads CASSGGLAGEGSYNEQFF. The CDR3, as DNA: TGTGCCAGCAGCGGAGGACTAGCGGGAGAGGGGTCCTACAATGAGCAGTTCTTC.

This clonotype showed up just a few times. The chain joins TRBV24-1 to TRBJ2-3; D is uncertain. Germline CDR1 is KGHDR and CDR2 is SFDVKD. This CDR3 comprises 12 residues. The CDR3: CASKGPTDTQYF. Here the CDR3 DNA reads TGTGCTTCCAAGGGTCCAACCGATACGCAGTATTTT.

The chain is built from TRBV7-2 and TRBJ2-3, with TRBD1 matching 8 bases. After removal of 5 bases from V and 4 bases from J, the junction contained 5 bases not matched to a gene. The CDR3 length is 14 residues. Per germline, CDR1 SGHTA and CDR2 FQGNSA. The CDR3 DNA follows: TGTGCCAGCAGCCAAGACAGGGGCCCAGATACGCAGTATTTT. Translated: CASSQDRGPDTQYF. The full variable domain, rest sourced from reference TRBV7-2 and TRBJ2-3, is GAGVSQSPSNKVTEKGKDVELRCDPISGHTALYWYRQSLGQGLEFLIYFQGNSAPDKSGLPSDRFSAERTGGSVSTLTIQRTQQEDSAVYLCASSQDRGPDTQYFGPGTRLTVL.

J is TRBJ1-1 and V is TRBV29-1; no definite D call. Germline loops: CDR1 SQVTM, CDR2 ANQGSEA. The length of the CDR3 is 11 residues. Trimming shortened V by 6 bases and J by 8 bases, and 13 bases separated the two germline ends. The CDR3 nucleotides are TGCAGCGTACGTACAGTGGGGGAAGCTTTCTTT. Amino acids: CSVRTVGEAFF.

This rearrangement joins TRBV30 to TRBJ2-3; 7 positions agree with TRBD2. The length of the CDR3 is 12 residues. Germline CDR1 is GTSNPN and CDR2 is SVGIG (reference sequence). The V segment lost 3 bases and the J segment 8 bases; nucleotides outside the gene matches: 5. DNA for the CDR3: TGTGCCTGGAGGGGAGGGCCTATTACGCAGTATTTT. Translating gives CAWRGGPITQYF.

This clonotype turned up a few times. CDR3 region: CSAPEGSKDYGYTF. Written as DNA, the CDR3 is TGCAGTGCTCCAGAGGGTTCCAAGGACTATGGCTACACCTTC. The chain employs TRBV20-1 and TRBJ1-2; D is undetermined. The V end lost 5 bases, the J end lost 3 bases, and 16 bases lay between the germline ends. CDR3 length: 14 amino acids. Germline V CDR1 and CDR2: DFQATT, SNEGSKA (reference sequence).

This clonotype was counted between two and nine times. The CDR3 reads CASSHDRDMNTEAFF. For the CDR3, the DNA is TGCGCCAGCAGCCACGATAGGGACATGAACACTGAAGCTTTCTTT. J is TRBJ1-1 and V is TRBV4-1, with D possibly being TRBD1 (6 bases). The CDR3 is 15 amino acids. The V and J ends lost 3 bases and 0 bases respectively, with 11 bases between them. CDR1 MGHRA and CDR2 YSYEKL come from the germline V gene.

Here the CDR3 reads CSVVGTSGRVSYNEQFF. CDR3 DNA sequence: TGCAGCGTTGTCGGGACTAGCGGGCGAGTCTCCTACAATGAGCAGTTCTTC. This chain joins TRBV29-1 and TRBJ2-1; 12 bases match TRBD2. Germline lookup yields CDR1 SQVTM and CDR2 ANQGSEA. This CDR3 comprises 17 residues. V gave up 4 bases and J gave up 0 bases; unmatched junction bases: 7.

The CDR3 nucleotides are TGTGCCAGCAGCGAGCAGAATCTGGACGGACGCTCCTACGAGCAGTACTTC. Its protein product is CASSEQNLDGRSYEQYF. The chain recombines TRBV4-2 with TRBJ2-7; D not resolved. V lost 5 bases and J 0 bases, leaving 20 bases between the germline ends. The CDR3 spans 17 residues. Germline values: CDR1 LGHNA, CDR2 YNFKEQ.

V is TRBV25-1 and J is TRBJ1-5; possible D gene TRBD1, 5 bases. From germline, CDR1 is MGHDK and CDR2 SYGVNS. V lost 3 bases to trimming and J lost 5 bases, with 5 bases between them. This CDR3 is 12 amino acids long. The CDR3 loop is CASSEGDQPQHF. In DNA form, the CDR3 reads TGTGCCAGCAGTGAGGGGGATCAGCCCCAGCATTTT.

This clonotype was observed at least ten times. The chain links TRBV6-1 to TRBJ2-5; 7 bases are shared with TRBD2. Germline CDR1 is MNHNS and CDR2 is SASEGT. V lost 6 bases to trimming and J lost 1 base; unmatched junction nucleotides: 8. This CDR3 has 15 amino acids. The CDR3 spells CASRSTSGVQETQYF. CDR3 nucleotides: TGTGCCAGCAGGTCTACCAGCGGGGTCCAAGAGACCCAGTACTTC.

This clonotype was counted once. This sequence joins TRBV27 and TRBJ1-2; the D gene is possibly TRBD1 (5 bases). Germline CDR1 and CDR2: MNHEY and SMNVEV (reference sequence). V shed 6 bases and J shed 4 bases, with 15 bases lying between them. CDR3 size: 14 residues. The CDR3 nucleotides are TGTGCCAGCAGGGCCCGGGGCGAGGGCTATGGCTACACCTTC. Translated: CASRARGEGYGYTF.

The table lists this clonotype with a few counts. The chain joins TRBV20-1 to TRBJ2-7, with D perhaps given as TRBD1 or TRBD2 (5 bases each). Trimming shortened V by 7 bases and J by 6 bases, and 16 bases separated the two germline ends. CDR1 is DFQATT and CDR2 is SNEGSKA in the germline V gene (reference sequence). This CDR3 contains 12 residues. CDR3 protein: CSGGLERGEQYF. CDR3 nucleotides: TGCAGTGGAGGTCTCGAGAGGGGCGAGCAGTACTTC.